The 10 T cell receptor beta chains below were found in one sample sequenced in a study of T-cell reconstitution after alpha-beta-depleted transplantation in children. Preparation of the TCRbeta library involved a method that used unique molecular identifiers. One entry per CDR3 protein, called by TCRdb with MiXCR from the PCR reads. Counted here are about 420,000 distinct CDR3 sequences, about a tenth occurring once; the ten biggest clones make up 4.5% to 6.5%. Specimen: PBMCs from the stem cell graft donor, collected from the stem cell graft. The source is a human donor who donated a stem cell graft to a child with acute myeloid leukemia.

The chain carries TRBV20-1 and TRBJ2-7, with D perhaps TRBD1 (5 bases). Between the trimmed V and J ends, which lost 6 bases and 5 bases, there was a span of 11 bases. The CDR3 covers 11 residues. CDR1 is DFQATT, CDR2 SNEGSKA, per germline (reference sequence). CDR3 nucleotides: TGCAGTGCCCTTCAGGGCCACGAGCAGTACGTC. Translated, it gives CSALQGHEQYV.

The chain is built from TRBV20-1 and TRBJ2-2; 8 nucleotides align to TRBD1. Trimming at V came to 4 bases and at J to 6 bases, leaving 7 bases not matched to a gene. CDR1 and CDR2 (germline): DFQATT, SNEGSKA (reference sequence). The CDR3 has 14 residues. DNA for the CDR3: TGCAGTGCTAATAGGGGACAGGTTCCCGGGGAGCTGTTTTTT. It translates to CSANRGQVPGELFF.

The V call is TRBV12-3 or TRBV12-4, the J call TRBJ1-3; possibly TRBD1 for D (5 bases). This CDR3 is 15 amino acids long. V was shortened by 3 bases and J by 4 bases, with 13 bases between the two germline ends. CDR3 sequence reads: CASSFGAIQGNTIYF. The CDR3 coding sequence is TGTGCCAGCAGTTTCGGGGCCATACAAGGAAACACCATATATTTT.

This clonotype was found many times. This rearrangement joins TRBV2 to TRBJ2-5; D unclear. The V end was cut by 3 bases, the J end by 4 bases, with 3 bases between. The CDR3 loop spans 11 amino acids. Germline lookup yields CDR1 SNHLY and CDR2 FYNNEI. This CDR3 reads CASSDTETQYF. CDR3 bases: TGTGCCAGCAGTGACACAGAGACCCAGTACTTC.

This clonotype was counted only a few times. The CDR3 here is CSARDLQGEKLFF. The CDR3 nucleotides are TGCAGTGCTAGAGATCTCCAGGGTGAAAAACTGTTTTTT. V usage is TRBV20-1 and J usage is TRBJ1-4, with a possible D match to TRBD1 (5 bases). V was pared by 0 bases and J by 7 bases, with 9 bases between. Germline lookup yields CDR1 DFQATT and CDR2 SNEGSKA (reference sequence). The CDR3 is made up of 13 amino acids.

This clonotype was recorded a few times. This sequence joins TRBV6-5 and TRBJ1-1; D unresolved. Germline assignment: CDR1 MNHEY and CDR2 SVGAGI. Between the trimmed V and J ends, which lost 0 bases and 0 bases, there was a span of 8 bases. The CDR3 runs to 15 residues. The CDR3 DNA reads TGTGCCAGCAGTTACTCGCTGGCCTTGAACACTGAAGCTTTCTTT. Its protein is CASSYSLALNTEAFF.

This clonotype was found many times. This sequence joins TRBV10-3 and TRBJ1-4; TRBD1 agrees at 9 bases. CDR3 size: 15 residues. CDR1 is ENHRY, CDR2 SYGVKD, per germline. With 4 bases clipped from V and 8 bases from J, the junction kept 8 bases outside the gene matches. CDR3 bases: TGTGCCATCAGTGCAGCCCGGGACAGGGAAGAAAAACTGTTTTTT. Residues: CAISAARDREEKLFF.

A few counts support this clonotype. V usage is TRBV20-1 and J usage is TRBJ2-1, with 10 bases aligning to TRBD2. The CDR3 is 15 amino acids. Trimming removed 6 bases from V and 3 bases from J; junction bases left unmatched: 8. The germline gives CDR1 DFQATT, CDR2 SNEGSKA (reference sequence). The CDR3 region has the DNA TGCAGTGCAGGCCTAGCGGGAGCGGTCTACAATGAGCAGTTCTTC. It encodes CSAGLAGAVYNEQFF.

A few counts support this clonotype. The chain has TRBV9 and TRBJ1-2; 9 bases align to TRBD1. V was clipped by 1 base and J by 4 bases; unmatched bases: 8. The CDR3 has 16 residues. Looked up from germline, CDR1 is SGDLS and CDR2 is YYNGEE. The CDR3 nucleotides are TGTGCCAGCAGCGTACTCGACAGGGGGTCCCCCTATGGCTACACCTTC. It is translated as CASSVLDRGSPYGYTF.

This clonotype was seen a handful of times. The chain uses TRBV5-1 and TRBJ2-5, with a possible D match to TRBD2 (6 bases). Germline values: CDR1 SGHRS, CDR2 YFSETQ. The CDR3 has 13 amino acids. With 5 bases removed from V and 5 bases from J, the gap between germline ends came to 13 bases. As DNA, the CDR3 is TGCGCCAGCAGTGTGGGAGGAAGCGAGACCCAGTACTTC. Residues: CASSVGGSETQYF. Full variable domain (missing parts from reference TRBV5-1 and TRBJ2-5): KAGVTQTPRYLIKTRGQQVTLSCSPISGHRSVSWYQQTPGQGLQFLFEYFSETQRNKGNFPGRFSGRQFSNSRSEMNVSTLELGDSALYLCASSVGGSETQYFGPGTRLLVL.